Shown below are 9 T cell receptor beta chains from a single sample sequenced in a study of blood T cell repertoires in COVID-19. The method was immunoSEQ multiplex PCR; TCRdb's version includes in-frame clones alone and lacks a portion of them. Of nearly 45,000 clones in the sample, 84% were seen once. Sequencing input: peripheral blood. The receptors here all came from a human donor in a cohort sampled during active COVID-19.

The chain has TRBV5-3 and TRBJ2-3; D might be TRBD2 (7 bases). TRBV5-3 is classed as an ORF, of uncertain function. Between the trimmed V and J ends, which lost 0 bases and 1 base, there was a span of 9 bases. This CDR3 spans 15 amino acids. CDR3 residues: CARSLGGGGTDTQYF. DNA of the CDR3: TGTGCCAGAAGCTTGGGCGGGGGCGGCACAGATACGCAGTATTTT.

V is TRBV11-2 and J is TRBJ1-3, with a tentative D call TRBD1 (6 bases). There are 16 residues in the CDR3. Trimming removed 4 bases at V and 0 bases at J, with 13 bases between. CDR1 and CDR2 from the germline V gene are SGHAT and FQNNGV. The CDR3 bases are TGTGCCAGCAGCTCAGTGGGACACCCCTCTGGAAACACCATATATTTT. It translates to CASSSVGHPSGNTIYF.

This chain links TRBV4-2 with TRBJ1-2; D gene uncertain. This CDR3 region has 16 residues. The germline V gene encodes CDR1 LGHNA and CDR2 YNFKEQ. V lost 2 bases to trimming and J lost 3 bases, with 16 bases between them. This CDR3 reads CASSQPSLGRDYGYTF. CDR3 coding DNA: TGTGCCAGCAGCCAACCCTCGCTAGGCAGAGACTATGGCTACACCTTC.

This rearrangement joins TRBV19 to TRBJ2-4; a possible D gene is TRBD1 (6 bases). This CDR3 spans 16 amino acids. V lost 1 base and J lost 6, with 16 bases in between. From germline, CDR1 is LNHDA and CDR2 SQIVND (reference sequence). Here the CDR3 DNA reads TGTGCCAGTAGTATAGTCTTCCAGGGGTCAGTAAACATTCAGTACTTC. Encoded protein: CASSIVFQGSVNIQYF.

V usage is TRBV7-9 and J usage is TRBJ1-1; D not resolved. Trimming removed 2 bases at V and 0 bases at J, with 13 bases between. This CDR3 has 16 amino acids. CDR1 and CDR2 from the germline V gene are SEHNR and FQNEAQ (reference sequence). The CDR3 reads CASSLKREYMNTEAFF. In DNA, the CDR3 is TGTGCCAGCAGCTTAAAACGGGAGTACATGAACACTGAAGCTTTCTTT.

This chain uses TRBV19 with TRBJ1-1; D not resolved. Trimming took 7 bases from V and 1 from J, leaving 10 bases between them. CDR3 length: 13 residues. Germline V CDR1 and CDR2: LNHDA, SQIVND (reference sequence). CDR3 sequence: CASNGGQNTEAFF. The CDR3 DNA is TGTGCCAGTAATGGAGGTCAGAACACTGAAGCTTTCTTT.

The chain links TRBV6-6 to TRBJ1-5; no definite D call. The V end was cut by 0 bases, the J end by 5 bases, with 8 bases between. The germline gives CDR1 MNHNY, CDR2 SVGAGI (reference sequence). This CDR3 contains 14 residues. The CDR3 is CASSYSGAYQPQHF. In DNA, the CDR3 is TGTGCCAGCAGTTACTCCGGAGCCTATCAGCCCCAGCATTTT.

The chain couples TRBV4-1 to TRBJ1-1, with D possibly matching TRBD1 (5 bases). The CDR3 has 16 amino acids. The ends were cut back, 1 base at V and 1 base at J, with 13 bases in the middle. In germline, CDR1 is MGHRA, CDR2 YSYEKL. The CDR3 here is CASSQVPQGRNTEAFF. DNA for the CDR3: TGCGCCAGCAGCCAAGTTCCCCAGGGCCGGAACACTGAAGCTTTCTTT.

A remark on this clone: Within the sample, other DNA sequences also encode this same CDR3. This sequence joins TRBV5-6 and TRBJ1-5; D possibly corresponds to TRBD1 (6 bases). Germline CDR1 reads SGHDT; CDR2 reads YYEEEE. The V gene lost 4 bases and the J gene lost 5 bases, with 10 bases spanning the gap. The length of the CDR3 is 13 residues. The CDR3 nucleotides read TGTGCCAGCAGCACCCCAGGGGATCAGCCCCAGCATTTT. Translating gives CASSTPGDQPQHF.